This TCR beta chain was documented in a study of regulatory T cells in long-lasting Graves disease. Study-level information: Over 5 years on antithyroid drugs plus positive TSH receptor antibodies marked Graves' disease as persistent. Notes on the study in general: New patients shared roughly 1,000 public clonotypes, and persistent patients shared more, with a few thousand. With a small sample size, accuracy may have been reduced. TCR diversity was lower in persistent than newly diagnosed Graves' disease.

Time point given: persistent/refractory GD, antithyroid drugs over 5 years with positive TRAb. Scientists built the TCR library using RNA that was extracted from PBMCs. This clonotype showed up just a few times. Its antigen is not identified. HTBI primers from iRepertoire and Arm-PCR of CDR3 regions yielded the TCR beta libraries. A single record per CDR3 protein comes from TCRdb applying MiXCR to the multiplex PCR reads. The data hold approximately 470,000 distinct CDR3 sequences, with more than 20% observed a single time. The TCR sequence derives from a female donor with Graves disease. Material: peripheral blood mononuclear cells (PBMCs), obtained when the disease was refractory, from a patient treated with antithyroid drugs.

CDR3 bases: TGCGCCAGCAGCGGGGACCTTTCCTACAATGAGCAGTTCTTC. Its protein is CASSGDLSYNEQFF. The chain carries TRBV5-1 and TRBJ2-1; D possibly uses TRBD1 or TRBD2 (5 bases each). CDR1 is SGHRS and CDR2 is YFSETQ in the germline V gene. The CDR3 runs to 14 residues. The ends were cut back, 4 bases at V and 1 base at J, with 9 bases in the middle.